This TCR beta chain was identified during a study of response to subunit inactivated influenza vaccine. The ends were cut back, 0 bases at V and 7 bases at J, with 16 bases in the middle. CDR3 size: 15 residues. Germline loops: CDR1 SGDLS, CDR2 YYNGEE. TCRdb called the RT-PCR reads again in MiXCR, with one record for every CDR3 protein. Seen here are roughly 780,000 distinct CDR3 sequences, about 18% observed once, and the top ten hold about 11%. The chain employs TRBV9 and TRBJ1-2, with a tentative D call TRBD1 (5 bases). The specimen was PBMCs from blood, collected more than 4 days after vaccination. This TCR derives from a man aged 45-65 years who received an inactivated influenza vaccine. This CDR3 reads CASSVGSGGELGYTF. CDR3 DNA: TGTGCCAGCAGCGTAGGCTCGGGAGGGGAACTTGGCTACACCTTC.